This TCR beta chain was sequenced during a study of T-cell memory formation after mild COVID-19. Sample barcodes and UMIs were carried by the TCR alpha and TCR beta cDNA libraries that 5'RACE generated with constant-segment primers. One entry per CDR3 protein results from TCRdb running MiXCR on the 5' RACE reads. The table records some 330,000 distinct CDR3 sequences, 20% to 25% of them present only once. Deletions cut 0 bases from V and 4 bases from J, with 4 bases between. The germline V gene has CDR1 MNHEY and CDR2 SVGEGT. The CDR3 consists of 13 residues. This clonotype was seen a handful of times. The antigen remains undetermined. Findings and limits, study-wide: Contracting CD4+ clones were located mainly in CM and EM, and CD8+ clones in EMRA.

The sample consisted of PBMCs or a T cell subset sorted from them (not recorded which). The receptor comes from an adult woman who had mild COVID-19 (a few samples of this study predate the infection). Cell type and time point are not known. The chain links TRBV6-2 or TRBV6-3 to TRBJ2-1; D uncertain. The CDR3: CASSYSRYNEQFF. Here the CDR3 DNA reads TGTGCCAGCAGTTACTCACGGTACAATGAGCAGTTCTTC.